This TCR beta chain stems from a study of blood T cells in healthy people across ages. The CDR3 contains 16 residues. Germline trimming cut 6 bases from V and 4 bases from J; bases unmatched to any gene: 13. In germline, CDR1 is DFQATT, CDR2 SNEGSKA (reference sequence). With a J-beta primer mix and a sample-barcoded 5' primer, a second PCR ran roughly 6 to 12 cycles. TCRdb re-called the 5' RACE reads through MiXCR, storing one row per CDR3 protein. The top ten clones hold approximately 17% of a sample with roughly 500,000 distinct CDR3 sequences, 25% to 30% of them seen once. Sequenced sample: blood. This chain links TRBV20-1 with TRBJ2-1, with TRBD2 matching over 9 bases. The sequence was obtained from a woman in her 70s in good health. The CDR3 region is CSAKSSSGAYYNEQFF. As DNA, the CDR3 is TGCAGTGCGAAAAGTTCTAGCGGGGCCTATTACAATGAGCAGTTCTTC.